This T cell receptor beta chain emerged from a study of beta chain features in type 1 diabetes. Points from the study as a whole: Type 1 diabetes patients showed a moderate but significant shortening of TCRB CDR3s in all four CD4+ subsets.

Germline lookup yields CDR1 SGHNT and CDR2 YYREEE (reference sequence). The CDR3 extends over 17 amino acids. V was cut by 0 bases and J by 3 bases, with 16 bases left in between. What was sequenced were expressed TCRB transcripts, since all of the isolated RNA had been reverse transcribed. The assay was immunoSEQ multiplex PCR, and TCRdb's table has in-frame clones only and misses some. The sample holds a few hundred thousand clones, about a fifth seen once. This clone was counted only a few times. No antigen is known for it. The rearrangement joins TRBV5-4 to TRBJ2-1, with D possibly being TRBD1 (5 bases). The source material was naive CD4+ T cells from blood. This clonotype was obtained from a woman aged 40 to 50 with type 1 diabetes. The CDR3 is CASSLASGRVFYNEQFF. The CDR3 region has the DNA TGTGCCAGCAGCTTGGCAAGTGGCAGGGTATTCTACAATGAGCAGTTCTTC.